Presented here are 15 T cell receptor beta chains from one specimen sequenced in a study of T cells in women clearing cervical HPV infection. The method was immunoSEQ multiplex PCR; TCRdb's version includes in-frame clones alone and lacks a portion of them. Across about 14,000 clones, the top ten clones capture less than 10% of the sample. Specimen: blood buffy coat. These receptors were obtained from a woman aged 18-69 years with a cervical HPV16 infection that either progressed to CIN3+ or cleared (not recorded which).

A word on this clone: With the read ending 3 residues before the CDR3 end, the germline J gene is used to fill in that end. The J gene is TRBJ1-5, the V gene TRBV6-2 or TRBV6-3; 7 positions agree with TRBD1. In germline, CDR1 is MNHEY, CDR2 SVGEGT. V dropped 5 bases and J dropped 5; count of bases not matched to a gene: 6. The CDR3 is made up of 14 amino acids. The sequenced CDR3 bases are TGTGCCAGCAGTCCCCGACAGGGCTATCAGCCC. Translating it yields CASSPRQGYQP. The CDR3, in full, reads CASSPRQGYQPQHF.

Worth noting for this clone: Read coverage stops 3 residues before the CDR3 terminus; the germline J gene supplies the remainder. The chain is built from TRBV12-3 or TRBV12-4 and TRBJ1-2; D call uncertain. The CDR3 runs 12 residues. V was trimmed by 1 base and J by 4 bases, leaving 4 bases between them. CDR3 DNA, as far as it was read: TGTGCCAGCAGTTTAGACGGCTATGGC. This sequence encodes CASSLDGYG. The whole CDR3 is CASSLDGYGYTF.

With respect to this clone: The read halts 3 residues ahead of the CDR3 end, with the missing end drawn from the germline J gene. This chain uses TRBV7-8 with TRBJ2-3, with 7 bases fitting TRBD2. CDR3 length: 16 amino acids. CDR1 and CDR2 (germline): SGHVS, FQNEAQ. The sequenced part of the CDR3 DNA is TGTGCCAGCAGCTCGCCTCGGACTAGGGTCGGAGGGACG. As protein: CASSSPRTRVGGT. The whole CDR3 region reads CASSSPRTRVGGTQYF.

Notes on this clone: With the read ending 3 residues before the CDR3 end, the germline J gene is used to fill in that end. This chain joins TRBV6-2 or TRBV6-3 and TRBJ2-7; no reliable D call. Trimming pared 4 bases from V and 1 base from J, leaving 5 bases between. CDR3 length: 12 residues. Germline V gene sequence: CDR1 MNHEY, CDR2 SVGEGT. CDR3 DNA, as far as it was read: TGTGCCAGCAGTTCTAGTTCCTACGAG. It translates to CASSSSSYE. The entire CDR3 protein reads CASSSSSYEQYF.

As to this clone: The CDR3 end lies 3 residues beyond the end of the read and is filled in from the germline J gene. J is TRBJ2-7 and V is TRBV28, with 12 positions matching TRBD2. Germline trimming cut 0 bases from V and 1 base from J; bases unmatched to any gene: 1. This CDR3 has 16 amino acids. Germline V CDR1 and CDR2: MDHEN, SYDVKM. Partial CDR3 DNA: TGTGCCAGCAGTTTATGGCTAGCGGGAGGGTCCTACGAG. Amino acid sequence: CASSLWLAGGSYE. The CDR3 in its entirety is CASSLWLAGGSYEQYF.

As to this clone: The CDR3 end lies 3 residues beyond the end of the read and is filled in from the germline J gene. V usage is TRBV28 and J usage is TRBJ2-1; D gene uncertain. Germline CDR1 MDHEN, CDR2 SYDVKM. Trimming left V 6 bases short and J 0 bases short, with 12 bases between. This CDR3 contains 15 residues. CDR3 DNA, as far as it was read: TGTGCCAGCAGGCGGAGCTTGAGCTCCTACAATGAG. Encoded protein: CASRRSLSSYNE. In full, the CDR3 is CASRRSLSSYNEQFF.

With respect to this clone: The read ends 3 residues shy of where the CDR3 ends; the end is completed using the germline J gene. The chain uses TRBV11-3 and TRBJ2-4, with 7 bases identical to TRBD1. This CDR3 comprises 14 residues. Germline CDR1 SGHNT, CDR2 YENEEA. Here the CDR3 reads CASSPSSGGETQYF. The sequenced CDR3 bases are TGTGCCAGCAGCCCCTCCTCAGGGGGAGAGACT.

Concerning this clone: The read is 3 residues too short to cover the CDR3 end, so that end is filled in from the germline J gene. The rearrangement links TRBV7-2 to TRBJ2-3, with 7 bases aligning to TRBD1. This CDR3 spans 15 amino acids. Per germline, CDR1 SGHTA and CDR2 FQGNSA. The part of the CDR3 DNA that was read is TGTGCCAGCAGCACTAAGACAGGGTACCAAGAGGCG. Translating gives CASSTKTGYQEA. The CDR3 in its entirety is CASSTKTGYQEAQYF.

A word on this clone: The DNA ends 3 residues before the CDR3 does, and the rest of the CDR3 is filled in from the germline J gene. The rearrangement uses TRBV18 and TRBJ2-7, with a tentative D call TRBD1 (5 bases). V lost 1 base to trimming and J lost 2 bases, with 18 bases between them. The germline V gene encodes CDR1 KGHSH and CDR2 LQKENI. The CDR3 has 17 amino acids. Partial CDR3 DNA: TGTGCCAGCTCACCACGGGTCGTGACAGTCGGACCCTACGAG. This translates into CASSPRVVTVGPYE. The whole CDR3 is CASSPRVVTVGPYEQYF. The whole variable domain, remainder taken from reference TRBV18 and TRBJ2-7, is NAGVMQNPRHLVRRRGQEARLRCSPMKGHSHVYWYRQLPEEGLKFMVYLQKENIIDESGMPKERFSAEFPKEGPSILRIQQVVRGDSAAYFCASSPRVVTVGPYEQYFGPGTRLTVT.

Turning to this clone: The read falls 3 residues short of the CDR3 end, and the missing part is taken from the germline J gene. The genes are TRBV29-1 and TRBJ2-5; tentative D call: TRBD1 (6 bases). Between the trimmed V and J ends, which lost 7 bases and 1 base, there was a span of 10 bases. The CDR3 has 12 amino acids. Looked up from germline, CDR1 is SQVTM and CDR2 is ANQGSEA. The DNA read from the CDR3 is TGCAGCGCCGACAGGAGCCAAGAGACC. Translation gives CSADRSQET. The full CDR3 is CSADRSQETQYF.

The sequenced CDR3 bases are TGTGCCAGCAGTTACTCGGCTAGTTGGTACAATGAG. It specifies CASSYSASWYNE. From start to end, the CDR3 is CASSYSASWYNEQFF. The chain is built from TRBV6-2 or TRBV6-3 and TRBJ2-1; D remains unclear. The sequence runs out 3 residues before the end of the CDR3; the remainder is reconstructed from the germline J gene. The CDR3 length is 15 residues. Germline loops: CDR1 MNHEY, CDR2 SVGEGT. Trimming removed 0 bases at V and 4 bases at J, with 10 bases between.

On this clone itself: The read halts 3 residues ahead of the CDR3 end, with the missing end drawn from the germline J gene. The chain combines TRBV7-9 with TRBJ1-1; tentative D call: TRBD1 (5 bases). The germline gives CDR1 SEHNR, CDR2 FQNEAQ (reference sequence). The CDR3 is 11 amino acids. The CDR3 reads CASRPGWEAFF. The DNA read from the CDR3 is TGTGCCAGCAGACCAGGGTGGGAA.

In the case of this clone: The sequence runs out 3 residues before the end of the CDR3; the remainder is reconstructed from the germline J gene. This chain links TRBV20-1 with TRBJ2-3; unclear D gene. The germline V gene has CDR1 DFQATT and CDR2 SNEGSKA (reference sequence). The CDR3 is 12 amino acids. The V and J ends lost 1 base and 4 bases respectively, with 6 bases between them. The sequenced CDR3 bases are TGCAGTGCTAGAGTAAGCTCAGATACG. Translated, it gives CSARVSSDT. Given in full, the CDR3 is CSARVSSDTQYF.

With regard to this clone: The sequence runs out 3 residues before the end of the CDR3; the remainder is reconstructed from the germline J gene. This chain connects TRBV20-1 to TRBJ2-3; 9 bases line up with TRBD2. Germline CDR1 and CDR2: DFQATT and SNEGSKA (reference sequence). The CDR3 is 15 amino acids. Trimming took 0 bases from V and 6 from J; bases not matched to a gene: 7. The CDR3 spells CSARDRSGRMDTQYF. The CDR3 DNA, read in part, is TGCAGTGCTAGAGATCGTAGCGGGAGAATGGATACG.

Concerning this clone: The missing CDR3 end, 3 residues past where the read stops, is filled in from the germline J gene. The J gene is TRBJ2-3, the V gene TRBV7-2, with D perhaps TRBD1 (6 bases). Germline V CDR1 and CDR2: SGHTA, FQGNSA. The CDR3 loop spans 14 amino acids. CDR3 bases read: TGTGCCAGCAGCTTCCAGGGGCGCAATCAGCCG. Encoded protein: CASSFQGRNQP. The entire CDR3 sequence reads CASSFQGRNQPQYF.